This T cell receptor beta chain was documented in a study of T-cell reconstitution after alpha-beta-depleted transplantation in children. This CDR3 region has 14 residues. The V gene's germline CDR1 is SQVTM and CDR2 ANQGSEA. With 7 bases removed from V and 2 bases from J, the gap between germline ends came to 17 bases. Unique molecular identifiers were incorporated during preparation of the TCRbeta library. TCRdb re-derived calls from the PCR reads in MiXCR, one entry per CDR3 protein. The table records some 240,000 distinct CDR3 sequences, approximately 12% of them present only once. A note on this clonotype: This may be a read error: a much more frequent sequence differs by one nucleotide.

V is TRBV29-1 and J is TRBJ2-5, with a weak D call TRBD2 (5 bases). Sample: PBMCs from the stem cell graft donor, taken from the stem cell graft. This sequence was found in a human donor who donated a stem cell graft to a child with acute lymphoblastic leukemia. The CDR3 sequence: CSAAPGVLQETQYF. The CDR3 nucleotides are TGCAGCGCAGCTCCCGGGGTTTTGCAAGAGACCCAGTACTTC.